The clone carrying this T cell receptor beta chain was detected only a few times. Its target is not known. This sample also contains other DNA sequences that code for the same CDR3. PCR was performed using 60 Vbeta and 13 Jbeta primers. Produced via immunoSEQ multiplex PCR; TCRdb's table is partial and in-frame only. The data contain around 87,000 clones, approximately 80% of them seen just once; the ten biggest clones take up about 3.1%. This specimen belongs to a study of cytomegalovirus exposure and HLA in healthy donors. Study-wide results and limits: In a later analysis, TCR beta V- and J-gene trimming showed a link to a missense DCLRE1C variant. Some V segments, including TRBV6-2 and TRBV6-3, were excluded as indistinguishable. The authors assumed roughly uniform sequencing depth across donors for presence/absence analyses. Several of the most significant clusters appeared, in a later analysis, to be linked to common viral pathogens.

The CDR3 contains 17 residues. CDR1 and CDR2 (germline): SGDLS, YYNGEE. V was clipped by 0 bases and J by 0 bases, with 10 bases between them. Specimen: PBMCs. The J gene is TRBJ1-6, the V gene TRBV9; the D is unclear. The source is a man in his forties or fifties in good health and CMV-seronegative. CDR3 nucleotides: TGTGCCAGCAGCGTAGGGAGAGGGAGCTCCTATAATTCACCCCTCCACTTT. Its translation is CASSVGRGSSYNSPLHF.